Each of the 28 T cell receptor beta chains below was sequenced from the same sample in a study of identical twins. TCRdb analysed the 5' RACE reads with MiXCR anew, one entry per CDR3 protein. Of 690,000 or so distinct CDR3 sequences in the sample, 5.5% to 6.5% are singletons; the top ten hold roughly 2%. The specimen was naive T cells sorted from blood. These receptors were collected from a man between 18 and 35 years old in good health.

This clonotype was picked up a small number of times. V usage is TRBV6-5 and J usage is TRBJ2-7; no reliable D call. Trimming shortened V by 2 bases and J by 6 bases, and 5 bases separated the two germline ends. Germline CDR1 is MNHEY and CDR2 is SVGAGI. This CDR3 region has 11 residues. The CDR3 region has the DNA TGTGCCAGCAGTTACGGTGCCGAGCAGTACTTC. Translating gives CASSYGAEQYF.

This clonotype was observed many times. V usage is TRBV29-1 and J usage is TRBJ1-1, with a weak D call TRBD1 (5 bases). Germline values: CDR1 SQVTM, CDR2 ANQGSEA. This CDR3 region has 13 residues. V lost 7 bases and J 0 bases, leaving 12 bases between the germline ends. CDR3 in amino acids: CSGTTDMNTEAFF. The CDR3 bases are TGCAGCGGGACGACAGACATGAACACTGAAGCTTTCTTT.

This clonotype was counted a few times. V and J are TRBV11-2 and TRBJ1-2, with 8 bases matching TRBD1. The CDR3 is made up of 16 amino acids. V gave up 2 bases and J gave up 6 bases; unmatched junction bases: 11. The germline V gene encodes CDR1 SGHAT and CDR2 FQNNGV. The chain's CDR3 is CASSLYLDRAMDGYTF. In DNA form, the CDR3 reads TGTGCCAGCAGCTTATATTTGGACAGGGCGATGGATGGCTACACCTTC.

This clonotype was recorded at least ten times. The chain carries TRBV7-8 and TRBJ2-2; D gene uncertain. There are 13 residues in the CDR3. V was shortened by 3 bases and J by 4 bases, with 6 bases between the two germline ends. Germline-derived CDR1 and CDR2 are SGHVS and FQNEAQ. CDR3 region: CASSLSATGELFF. CDR3 coding DNA: TGTGCCAGCAGCTTGTCAGCCACCGGGGAGCTGTTTTTT.

This clonotype was detected ten times or more. The rearrangement links TRBV6-1 to TRBJ2-5; D is perhaps TRBD1 or TRBD2 (5 bases each). The CDR3 extends over 14 amino acids. Germline CDR1 and CDR2: MNHNS and SASEGT. V was clipped by 8 bases and J by 6 bases, with 19 bases between them. The CDR3 sequence: CASHEGRAGQTQYF. CDR3 DNA: TGTGCCAGCCATGAGGGCAGGGCCGGCCAGACCCAGTACTTC.

This clonotype has a handful of counts. J is TRBJ2-5 and V is TRBV18; a possible D gene is TRBD1 (5 bases). The CDR3 sequence is 15 residues long. Between the trimmed V and J ends, which lost 3 bases and 5 bases, there was a span of 16 bases. From germline, CDR1 is KGHSH and CDR2 LQKENI. As DNA, the CDR3 is TGTGCCAGCTCACCTAATGGGGCGCTGAGGGAGACCCAGTACTTC. Amino acid sequence: CASSPNGALRETQYF. Looking up the rest from reference TRBV18 and TRBJ2-5 gives the full variable domain: NAGVMQNPRHLVRRRGQEARLRCSPMKGHSHVYWYRQLPEEGLKFMVYLQKENIIDESGMPKERFSAEFPKEGPSILRIQQVVRGDSAAYFCASSPNGALRETQYFGPGTRLLVL.

This clonotype turned up a few times. The chain joins TRBV5-6 to TRBJ2-5; 11 bases agree with TRBD2. Losses at the gene ends were 2 bases for V and 4 bases for J; bases not matched to a gene: 4. CDR1 is SGHDT, CDR2 YYEEEE, per germline. The CDR3 loop spans 15 amino acids. CDR3 sequence (DNA): TGTGCCAGCAGCTTTTGGCTAGCGGGAGGAGAGACCCAGTACTTC. Translating it yields CASSFWLAGGETQYF.

This clonotype occurred a few times. J is TRBJ2-1 and V is TRBV6-2 or TRBV6-3, with a tentative D call TRBD2 (5 bases). This CDR3 spans 16 amino acids. Germline-derived CDR1 and CDR2 are MNHEY and SVGEGT. V lost 6 bases and J 2 bases, leaving 17 bases between the germline ends. The CDR3 coding sequence is TGTGCCAGCAGCTTCTCCGGGATCGATCCCTACAATGAGCAGTTCTTC. Translation: CASSFSGIDPYNEQFF.

The chain has TRBV6-1 and TRBJ2-7; tentatively, D is TRBD2 (6 bases). The CDR3 is 14 amino acids. The germline V gene encodes CDR1 MNHNS and CDR2 SASEGT. V was cut by 7 bases and J by 3 bases, with 16 bases left in between. CDR3 DNA sequence: TGTGCCAGCATCGGGCGGGATTATCTCTACGAGCAGTACTTC. It encodes CASIGRDYLYEQYF.

This clonotype was counted a few times. This chain connects TRBV20-1 to TRBJ1-5, with 7 nucleotides matching TRBD1. Looked up from germline, CDR1 is DFQATT and CDR2 is SNEGSKA (reference sequence). V shed 4 bases and J 5 bases; nucleotides not matched to a gene: 5. CDR3 length equals 13 residues. The CDR3 DNA sequence: TGCAGTGCTAAGGACAGGCCAGATCAGCCCCAGCATTTT. The encoded protein is CSAKDRPDQPQHF.

On this clonotype itself: A clone one base away is much larger, so this may be a read error. The chain links TRBV29-1 to TRBJ1-1; D is undetermined. This CDR3 is built from 13 residues. Germline V gene data show CDR1 as SQVTM and CDR2 as ANQGSEA. The CDR3 DNA follows: TGCAGCGTTGTATGGGTCATGAACACTGAAGCTTTGTTT. Translating gives CSVVWVMNTEALF.

The chain links TRBV2 to TRBJ1-5, with D perhaps matching TRBD1 (5 bases). V dropped 5 bases and J dropped 5 bases, with 7 bases sitting between them. This CDR3 comprises 12 residues. Germline CDR1 is SNHLY and CDR2 is FYNNEI. CDR3 in amino acids: CASSQTDQPQHF. For the CDR3, the DNA is TGTGCCAGCAGTCAGACAGATCAGCCCCAGCATTTT.

At least ten counts were recorded for this clonotype. The chain has TRBV29-1 and TRBJ2-5; D ambiguous. This CDR3 region has 12 residues. Germline CDR1 SQVTM, CDR2 ANQGSEA. V lost 4 bases and J lost 6, with 12 bases in between. The CDR3 loop reads CSVAAGEQTQYF. DNA for the CDR3: TGCAGCGTTGCAGCCGGCGAGCAGACCCAGTACTTC. Filled out from reference TRBV29-1 and TRBJ2-5, the complete variable domain reads SAVISQKPSRDICQRGTSLTIQCQVDSQVTMMFWYRQQPGQSLTLIATANQGSEATYESGFVIDKFPISRPNLTFSTLTVSNMSPEDSSIYLCSVAAGEQTQYFGPGTRLLVL.

This chain joins TRBV6-1 and TRBJ1-4; D unresolved. Trimming removed 1 base from V and 0 bases from J, with 18 bases in between. CDR1 and CDR2 (germline): MNHNS, SASEGT. CDR3 length equals 19 residues. The CDR3 coding sequence is TGTGCCAGCAGTGAAGGGGCCAGCGGACCTCATGCAACTAATGAAAAACTGTTTTTT. Translation: CASSEGASGPHATNEKLFF.

This clonotype has a count of ten or more. The rearrangement links TRBV7-9 to TRBJ2-1; D is possibly TRBD2 (6 bases). The CDR3 runs 15 residues. Germline V CDR1 and CDR2: SEHNR, FQNEAQ (reference sequence). Deletions cut 8 bases from V and 2 bases from J, with 16 bases between. DNA for the CDR3: TGTGCCAGCTGGGAGGCGGGATCCCCCTACAATGAGCAGTTCTTC. The encoded protein is CASWEAGSPYNEQFF.

The sample holds many counts of this clonotype. This chain joins TRBV19 and TRBJ1-5; TRBD1 matches at 7 bases. The V segment lost 6 bases and the J segment 4 bases; nucleotides outside the gene matches: 3. Germline CDR1 reads LNHDA; CDR2 reads SQIVND (reference sequence). This CDR3 region has 13 residues. The CDR3 DNA reads as TGTGCCAGTAGATCGGACAGGAATCAGCCCCAGCATTTT. Translation gives CASRSDRNQPQHF. The whole variable domain, remainder taken from reference TRBV19 and TRBJ1-5, is DGGITQSPKYLFRKEGQNVTLSCEQNLNHDAMYWYRQDPGQGLRLIYYSQIVNDFQKGDIAEGYSVSREKKESFPLTVTSAQKNPTAFYLCASRSDRNQPQHFGDGTRLSIL.

The sample holds many counts of this clonotype. The chain uses TRBV6-2 or TRBV6-3 and TRBJ1-1; D perhaps matches TRBD1 (5 bases). V was pared by 2 bases and J by 1 base, with 11 bases between. The CDR3 is 15 residues long. Germline CDR1 is MNHEY and CDR2 is SVGEGT. The CDR3 loop is CASSYAGGGNTEAFF. The CDR3 DNA follows: TGTGCCAGCAGTTACGCTGGGGGAGGGAACACTGAAGCTTTCTTT.

This clonotype was seen ten or more times. The chain couples TRBV7-9 to TRBJ1-3, with a weak D call TRBD1 (5 bases). This CDR3 is built from 15 residues. Trimming left V 6 bases short and J 8 bases short, with 20 bases between. Germline values: CDR1 SEHNR, CDR2 FQNEAQ (reference sequence). This CDR3 reads CASRYVGGRGDTIYF. The CDR3 bases are TGTGCCAGCAGATACGTTGGGGGGAGAGGAGACACCATATATTTT. The full variable domain, in which reference TRBV7-9 and TRBJ1-3 provide the parts outside the CDR3, is DTGVSQNPRHKITKRGQNVTFRCDPISEHNRLYWYRQTLGQGPEFLTYFQNEAQLEKSRLLSDRFSAERPKGSFSTLEIQRTEQGDSAMYLCASRYVGGRGDTIYFGEGSWLTVV.

There are many counts of this clonotype. J is TRBJ1-1 and V is TRBV15; D uncertain. V shed 4 bases and J shed 4 bases, with 13 bases lying between them. This CDR3 is 14 amino acids long. Germline CDR1 reads LNHNV; CDR2 reads YYDKDF (reference sequence). CDR3 loop: CATSNVRKSTEAFF. CDR3 nucleotides: TGTGCCACCAGCAACGTGAGAAAGAGCACTGAAGCTTTCTTT.

This clonotype occurred many times. This sequence joins TRBV29-1 and TRBJ1-5; the D is unclear. The germline gives CDR1 SQVTM, CDR2 ANQGSEA. This CDR3 has 14 amino acids. V lost 7 bases, J lost 3 bases, and 16 bases lay in between. The CDR3 sequence is CSAVSRDDNQPQHF. The CDR3 bases are TGCAGCGCCGTCTCGCGGGATGACAATCAGCCCCAGCATTTT.

At least ten counts were recorded for this clonotype. This rearrangement joins TRBV5-5 to TRBJ2-7; D not certain. Germline V lookup: CDR1 SGHKS, CDR2 YYEKEE (reference sequence). V was cut by 8 bases and J by 4 bases, with 13 bases left in between. The CDR3 covers 12 residues. The CDR3 nucleotides are TGTGCCAGTGACGCCTCTGGGTACGAGCAGTACTTC. It encodes CASDASGYEQYF.

V usage is TRBV7-9 and J usage is TRBJ2-5, with D perhaps TRBD1 (6 bases). With 5 bases removed from V and 5 bases from J, the gap between germline ends came to 12 bases. The CDR3 contains 13 residues. Per germline, CDR1 SEHNR and CDR2 FQNEAQ (reference sequence). This CDR3 reads CASSSRGWETQYF. The CDR3 region has the DNA TGTGCCAGCAGCAGCAGGGGTTGGGAGACCCAGTACTTC.

In regard to this clonotype: A much larger clone lies a single base off, so this may be a read error. The rearrangement joins TRBV5-1 to TRBJ1-2, with D perhaps matching TRBD1 (6 bases). Germline CDR1 is SGHRS and CDR2 is YFSETQ. V lost 0 bases to trimming and J lost 6 bases, with 9 bases between them. This CDR3 is 13 amino acids long. The CDR3 reads CASSLDREDGYTF. CDR3 bases: TGCGCCAGCAGCTTGGACAGGGAGGATGGCTACACCTTC.

This clonotype was picked up many times. The chain employs TRBV29-1 and TRBJ1-4, with D perhaps TRBD1 (6 bases). CDR1 SQVTM and CDR2 ANQGSEA come from the germline V gene. The V end was cut by 6 bases, the J end by 5 bases, with 10 bases between. The CDR3 contains 12 residues. The CDR3 is CSVGDRNEKLFF. The CDR3 DNA sequence: TGCAGCGTAGGAGACAGGAATGAAAAACTGTTTTTT.

This clonotype was seen repeatedly, ten times or more. This chain joins TRBV29-1 and TRBJ1-1, with a possible D match to TRBD1 (6 bases). V shed 8 bases and J shed 0 bases, with 13 bases lying between them. Per the germline V gene, CDR1 is SQVTM and CDR2 is ANQGSEA. This CDR3 comprises 13 residues. This chain's CDR3 is CSFWTDLNTEAFF. The DNA for the CDR3 is TGCAGCTTCTGGACAGACTTGAACACTGAAGCTTTCTTT.

This clonotype occurred many times. The chain has TRBV12-3 or TRBV12-4 and TRBJ1-1, with 10 bases lining up with TRBD1. The junction had 6 bases not matched to a gene; V was cut back by 3 bases and J by 8 bases. The CDR3 covers 14 residues. In DNA, the CDR3 is TGTGCCAGCAGTTTGGACAGGGGGTGGTCCGAAGCTTTCTTT. Translated: CASSLDRGWSEAFF.

This clonotype was seen ten or more times. This rearrangement joins TRBV10-3 to TRBJ2-2; possibly TRBD1 or TRBD2 for D (5 bases each). The CDR3 covers 17 residues. With 2 bases removed from V and 3 bases from J, the gap between germline ends came to 16 bases. Germline values: CDR1 ENHRY, CDR2 SYGVKD. CDR3 region: CAISERLGPVDTGELFF. The DNA for the CDR3 is TGTGCCATCAGTGAGAGGCTGGGACCTGTAGACACCGGGGAGCTGTTTTTT.

This chain joins TRBV18 and TRBJ2-6, with TRBD2 matching over 8 bases. From germline, CDR1 is KGHSH and CDR2 LQKENI. Losses at the gene ends were 3 bases for V and 0 bases for J; bases not matched to a gene: 10. This CDR3 comprises 19 residues. Here the CDR3 reads CASSPLAREDVSGANVLTF. The DNA for the CDR3 is TGTGCCAGCTCACCCTTAGCGCGGGAGGATGTCTCTGGGGCCAACGTCCTGACTTTC.